This TCR beta chain was retrieved from a study of blood T cell repertoires in COVID-19 (dated by TCRdb to the early 2020s). Turning to the overall study: The collaborator samples originated in the United States, Italy and Spain and spanned the acute and convalescent phases of COVID-19. A de-identified subject ID, COVID-19 status, age in years and sex were almost always included in the sample metadata. The samples were drawn from two sources: the first 160 participants of the ongoing ImmuneRACE study, and 950 to 1,500 subjects contributed by 6 global collaborators. The dataset comprised deeply sampled blood TCRbeta repertoires from subjects exposed to, actively infected with, or recovered from COVID-19. The material from the prospective study consisted of cDNA or gDNA derived from T cells, B-cell-depleted T cells, or PBMCs. The repertoires were released in a freely available public database intended as a resource for research on the immune response to SARS-CoV-2. Where HLA class I and class II types were available, the types were taken from metadata supplied by the sample provider, not from assay-based typing. Study-wide conclusions, independent of this receptor: The quantity of clinical and demographic metadata differed by source and by participant and was supplied without curation.

From its cysteine to its phenylalanine, the CDR3 spans 16 amino acids. Only CDR3 DNA remains: 48 bases, in frame from the first base. The trim is 0 bases for V and 4 bases for J, with a gap of 15 bases between the germline ends. Per the germline V gene (reference sequence), LGHDT is the CDR1 and YNNKEL is the CDR2. Regarding this clone: Its recognized antigen is unknown. It has no much larger one-base neighbor in the sample; base qualities were not kept.

Collaborating institutions collected whole blood in K2EDTA tubes following their own protocols. For TCRbeta analysis, collaborators shipped samples in one of three forms: frozen whole blood, isolated PBMCs, or DNA extracted from either of those sample types. TCRbeta CDR3 regions were amplified from genomic DNA using the immunoSEQ Assay, a bias-controlled multiplex PCR. The paper's processing steps were these. The number of nucleated cells in each sample was estimated from the amplification of reference gene primers within the assay. Sequence reads were collapsed and filtered to measure the absolute abundance of every unique TCRbeta CDR3 rearrangement. For each sample, productive Simpson clonality was calculated as the square root of Simpson's diversity index across productive rearrangements. TCRdb retrieved this table from immuneACCESS and kept in-frame rearrangements only. Not all clones are present; in checked studies, unresolved V genes account for under half, and no reason is known for the remainder. That table is the source of V, J and clone size, and D and trimming were worked out from the DNA. This sample gives about 36,000 clones in total; around four fifths of them show up just once. The ten largest clones add up to 35% to 45% of the sample.

This chain is built from TRBV3-1 (or the pseudogene TRBV3-2) and TRBJ1-1; D gene: possibly TRBD1, on 6 matching bases. Sequenced material: peripheral blood. The TCR comes from a human donor in a cohort sampled during active or convalescent COVID-19. The donor label of this sample is uncertain. Read as DNA, the sequence is TGTGCCAGCAGCCAAGAATGGGGGGGGGCGAGCACTGAAGCTTTCTTT. Translated, it gives CASSQEWGGASTEAFF.